The 6 T cell receptor beta chains in this list originate from one sample, sequenced in a study of Graves' ophthalmopathy and Graves' hyperthyroidism. Amplified material comprised TCR beta CDR3 regions derived from RNA transcripts. First-round RT-PCR with HTBI primers preceded a second-round multiplex PCR. Using its own MiXCR run on the multiplex PCR reads, TCRdb lists one record per CDR3 protein. The sample consists of over a million distinct CDR3 sequences, around a third of them appearing once. Sequenced sample: peripheral blood or thyroid tissue (not recorded which). These receptors were taken from an adult man with Graves' hyperthyroidism.

A note on this clonotype: A much larger clone lies one base from this, so it may be a read error. The chain combines TRBV4-3 with TRBJ1-2; TRBD1 matches 8 bases. CDR3 length: 16 amino acids. Germline V gene lookup returns CDR1 LGHNA and CDR2 YSLEER. CDR3 in amino acids: CAGSQEGQEANYGYTF. In DNA form, the CDR3 reads TGCGCCGGCAGCCAAGAGGGACAGGAAGCTAACTATGGCTACACCTTC.

This clonotype came up many times. The chain combines TRBV7-8 with TRBJ1-5; 7 bases are a match to TRBD1. Germline V gives CDR1 SGHVS, CDR2 FQNEAQ. There are 14 residues in the CDR3. V was pared by 5 bases and J by 7 bases, with 8 bases of the junction left unmatched. The CDR3 spells CASSSGQVGQPQHF. The CDR3 region has the DNA TGTGCCAGCAGCAGCGGACAGGTTGGACAGCCCCAGCATTTT.

This clonotype was detected many times. The chain employs TRBV7-2 and TRBJ2-5, with 7 bases matching TRBD2. With 5 bases clipped from V and 0 bases from J, the junction kept 12 bases outside the gene matches. The CDR3 has 17 residues. Germline CDR1 and CDR2: SGHTA and FQGNSA. CDR3 bases: TGTGCCAGCAGCCCCTCACAGCGGGGATCGTACCAAGAGACCCAGTACTTC. Translated: CASSPSQRGSYQETQYF.

As to this clonotype: This may arise from a read error, as a much more abundant clone is one base away. The V and J genes are TRBV19 and TRBJ2-7; possibly TRBD2 for D (5 bases). Per germline, CDR1 LNHDA and CDR2 SQIVND (reference sequence). The CDR3 runs 13 residues. The CDR3 loop reads CASSIDPDYGQYF. The CDR3 region has the DNA TGTGCCAGTAGTATAGATCCAGACTACGGGCAGTACTTC. Full variable domain (missing parts from reference TRBV19 and TRBJ2-7): DGGITQSPKYLFRKEGQNVTLSCEQNLNHDAMYWYRQDPGQGLRLIYYSQIVNDFQKGDIAEGYSVSREKKESFPLTVTSAQKNPTAFYLCASSIDPDYGQYFGPGTRLTVT.

The gene calls are TRBV9 and TRBJ2-5, with D possibly TRBD1 on 5 matching bases. Germline V gene lookup returns CDR1 SGDLS and CDR2 YYNGEE. Trimming left V 0 bases short and J 5 bases short, with 20 bases between. The CDR3 is 17 residues long. CDR3 DNA sequence: TGTGCCAGCAGCGTAGACAAGGGGCGAAACACCGGGGAGACCCAGTACTTC. As protein: CASSVDKGRNTGETQYF.

The rearrangement links TRBV7-9 to TRBJ1-5; D is uncertain. Trimming shortened V by 7 bases and J by 7 bases, and 14 bases separated the two germline ends. This CDR3 has 13 amino acids. Germline V gives CDR1 SEHNR, CDR2 FQNEAQ (reference sequence). The CDR3: CASTPGYGQPQHF. The CDR3 DNA reads TGTGCCAGCACCCCCGGATATGGCCAGCCCCAGCATTTT.